Detailed here is one T cell receptor beta chain. It lacks a known antigen. Base qualities are not recorded, but no much larger clone differs from it by a single base. This sample was included in a study of blood T cell repertoires in COVID-19 (dated by TCRdb to the early 2020s). Regarding the complete study: The collaborator samples originated in the United States, Italy and Spain and spanned the acute and convalescent phases of COVID-19. The samples were drawn from two sources: the first 160 participants of the ongoing ImmuneRACE study, and over 1,000 subjects contributed by 6 global collaborators. A freely available public database, intended as a resource for researchers studying the immune response to SARS-CoV-2, is where the repertoires were released. Subjects who had been exposed to COVID-19, were actively infected with it, or had recovered from it provided the deeply sampled blood TCRbeta repertoires that made up the dataset. The material from the prospective study consisted of cDNA or gDNA derived from T cells, B-cell-depleted T cells, or PBMCs. Nearly every sample came with metadata listing a de-identified subject ID, COVID-19 status, age in years and sex. Where available, HLA class I and class II types were obtained from metadata supplied by the sample provider rather than from assay-based typing.

TCRbeta CDR3 regions were amplified from genomic DNA by means of the immunoSEQ Assay, a bias-controlled multiplex PCR. Turning to the authors' computational methods: Nucleated cell counts per sample were estimated from amplification of reference gene primers within the assay. To quantify the absolute abundance of each unique TCRbeta CDR3 rearrangement, sequence reads were collapsed and filtered. Productive Simpson clonality was computed per sample as the square root of Simpson's diversity index over productive rearrangements. Here the immuneACCESS table is served through TCRdb, limited to in-frame sequences with V and J called. Missing clones are a known gap in these copies; in checked studies unresolved V genes cover under half, and the rest lacks a known reason. V and J calls and clone size come straight from that table; D and trimming were deduced from the DNA. The sample table lists some 240,000 clones, around 80% of them with a count of one. Of the sample, approximately 1.3% is held by the ten largest clones.

Another Seattle source contributed samples from volunteer blood donors who had recovered from COVID-19. The collaborating institutions used their own protocols to collect whole blood in K2EDTA tubes. Collaborator samples were shipped for TCRbeta analysis as frozen whole blood, isolated PBMCs, or DNA extracted from either sample type. CDR1 and CDR2, per the germline V gene, are SGHTA and FQGNSA. Clipping removes 4 bases from V and 5 bases from J, with 4 as the unmatched junction base count. The CDR3, from cysteine to phenylalanine, totals 13 residues. Only the CDR3 DNA is retained, 39 bases long and in frame from the first base. On the study overall, not on this receptor specifically: The amount of clinical and demographic metadata varied by source and participant and was provided uncurated.

The sequence derives from a woman aged 40 to 50 who had recovered from COVID-19. The chain was built from TRBV7-2 and TRBJ2-5, and 7 junction bases match TRBD2. The sample consisted of peripheral blood. The bases read TGTGCCAGCAGCTGGACTAGTGGGGAGACCCAGTACTTC. This is translated as CASSWTSGETQYF.